What follows are 29 T cell receptor beta chains derived from one specimen sequenced in a study of blood T cell repertoires in COVID-19. The data were produced by immunoSEQ multiplex PCR, yet TCRdb's version contains in-frame clones alone and is incomplete. The repertoire has roughly 250,000 clones, 70% to 90% of them found once; the top ten carry 2.1%. Material for sequencing was peripheral blood. The receptors originated from a woman aged 40 to 50 who had recovered from COVID-19.

The chain is built from TRBV7-2 and TRBJ2-1; 7 bases are a match to TRBD2. The CDR3 spans 15 residues. The germline V gene encodes CDR1 SGHTA and CDR2 FQGNSA. V was clipped by 4 bases and J by 10 bases; unmatched bases: 13. The CDR3 reads CASSYTVSSGPEQFF. The CDR3 DNA follows: TGTGCCAGCAGCTATACTGTGTCTAGCGGTCCCGAGCAGTTCTTC.

The chain carries TRBV3-1 (or the pseudogene TRBV3-2) and TRBJ2-5; possible D gene TRBD1, 5 bases. The length of the CDR3 is 15 residues. Germline V gives CDR1 LGHDT, CDR2 YNNKEL (reference sequence). Trimming pared 0 bases from V and 2 bases from J, leaving 10 bases between. CDR3 in DNA: TGTGCCAGCAGCCAAGAAACAGGTCGTCAAGAGACCCAGTACTTC. Protein sequence: CASSQETGRQETQYF.

The genes are TRBV7-2 and TRBJ2-1; TRBD2 aligns across 10 bases. The germline CDR1 and CDR2 sequences are SGHTA and FQGNSA. The CDR3 consists of 16 residues. V gave up 5 bases and J gave up 2 bases; unmatched junction bases: 6. CDR3 nucleotide sequence: TGTGCCAGCAGCATAAATAGCGGGGGGACCTACAATGAGCAGTTCTTC. It specifies CASSINSGGTYNEQFF.

The J gene is TRBJ2-7, the V gene TRBV5-4; TRBD2 is a possible D gene (5 bases). V was clipped by 5 bases and J by 0 bases, with 9 bases between them. The CDR3 extends over 13 amino acids. Germline V gene lookup returns CDR1 SGHNT and CDR2 YYREEE (reference sequence). The CDR3 sequence: CASRAGSSYEQYF. The CDR3 DNA reads as TGTGCCAGCAGGGCGGGCAGCTCCTACGAGCAGTACTTC. The full variable domain, in which reference TRBV5-4 and TRBJ2-7 provide the parts outside the CDR3, is ETGVTQSPTHLIKTRGQQVTLRCSSQSGHNTVSWYQQALGQGPQFIFQYYREEENGRGNFPPRFSGLQFPNYSSELNVNALELDDSALYLCASRAGSSYEQYFGPGTRLTVT.

In its sample, this clone was seen a few times. This chain connects TRBV5-5 to TRBJ1-2; no clear D. The length of the CDR3 is 12 residues. Germline assignment: CDR1 SGHKS and CDR2 YYEKEE (reference sequence). Trimming stripped 7 bases from V and 4 bases from J, with 11 bases between. The CDR3 sequence: CASRGVAYGYTF. The CDR3, as DNA: TGTGCCAGCCGGGGTGTAGCCTATGGCTACACCTTC.

This chain joins TRBV24-1 and TRBJ2-3; 8 nucleotides align to TRBD2. V dropped 5 bases and J dropped 0; count of bases not matched to a gene: 3. CDR3 size: 15 residues. Germline V lookup: CDR1 KGHDR, CDR2 SFDVKD. DNA for the CDR3: TGTGCCACCAGTGTTAGCGGGACTAGCACAGATACGCAGTATTTT. It is translated as CATSVSGTSTDTQYF.

The CDR3 loop reads CASSNRDRGRDGYTF. In DNA, the CDR3 is TGTGCCAGCAGTAACCGGGACAGGGGGCGGGATGGCTACACCTTC. The rearrangement uses TRBV6-5 and TRBJ1-2, with 12 bases matching TRBD1. Germline assignment: CDR1 MNHEY and CDR2 SVGAGI. This CDR3 has 15 amino acids. J lost 6 bases, V lost 5 bases, and 7 bases had no gene match.

The CDR3 loop reads CASSPNSGGAVDTQYF. In DNA form, the CDR3 reads TGTGCCAGCAGCCCCAATAGCGGGGGGGCAGTAGATACGCAGTATTTT. The chain combines TRBV7-2 with TRBJ2-3; the match to TRBD2 covers 11 bases. The V gene end was trimmed by 5 bases and the J gene end by 5 bases; junction bases not matched to a gene: 9. Germline V gene lookup returns CDR1 SGHTA and CDR2 FQGNSA. The CDR3 length is 16 residues.

The chain has TRBV6-5 and TRBJ1-5, with D possibly TRBD1 on 6 matching bases. Germline V gives CDR1 MNHEY, CDR2 SVGAGI. V lost 6 bases and J 2 bases, leaving 14 bases between the germline ends. The CDR3 is 15 amino acids. The CDR3, as DNA: TGTGCCAGCAGGACGGCACAGGGAGGCAATCAGCCCCAGCATTTT. Amino acids: CASRTAQGGNQPQHF.

The chain joins TRBV11-3 to TRBJ2-1; 7 nucleotides line up with TRBD2. With 3 bases clipped from V and 8 bases from J, the junction kept 7 bases outside the gene matches. From germline, CDR1 is SGHNT and CDR2 YENEEA. The CDR3 spans 14 residues. Written as DNA, the CDR3 is TGTGCCAGCAGCTTTACTAGCGCGGGCCATGAGCAGTTCTTC. This gives the protein CASSFTSAGHEQFF.

This chain connects TRBV7-9 to TRBJ1-1, with TRBD1 matching over 7 bases. With 5 bases clipped from V and 3 bases from J, the junction kept 9 bases outside the gene matches. CDR3 length: 15 amino acids. CDR1 and CDR2 from the germline V gene are SEHNR and FQNEAQ (reference sequence). The CDR3 spells CASSPTGVGDTEAFF. The CDR3 coding sequence is TGTGCCAGCAGCCCAACAGGGGTTGGGGACACTGAAGCTTTCTTT.

V and J are TRBV15 and TRBJ1-1, with unresolved D. The CDR3 loop spans 13 amino acids. The V gene lost 3 bases and the J gene lost 7 bases, with 12 bases spanning the gap. CDR1 is LNHNV and CDR2 is YYDKDF in the germline V gene (reference sequence). CDR3 in amino acids: CATSRSLLIEAFF. In DNA, the CDR3 is TGTGCCACCAGCAGGTCCCTACTGATTGAAGCTTTCTTT.

This chain connects TRBV4-1 to TRBJ2-1; TRBD2 aligns across 15 bases. J lost 0 bases, V lost 5 bases, and 2 bases had no gene match. From germline, CDR1 is MGHRA and CDR2 YSYEKL. This CDR3 has 17 amino acids. The CDR3 coding sequence is TGCGCCAGCAGCTGGGGACTAGCGGGGGGCTCCTACAATGAGCAGTTCTTC. Protein product: CASSWGLAGGSYNEQFF.

The chain uses TRBV7-9 and TRBJ2-4; D not certain. The length of the CDR3 is 12 residues. Trimming stripped 5 bases from V and 5 bases from J, with 7 bases between. Germline V gives CDR1 SEHNR, CDR2 FQNEAQ (reference sequence). The CDR3 protein is CASSPSQNIQYF. CDR3 nucleotide sequence: TGTGCCAGCAGCCCCTCCCAAAACATTCAGTACTTC.

This chain links TRBV3-1 (or the pseudogene TRBV3-2) with TRBJ1-4; the D is unclear. CDR3 length equals 17 residues. Deletions cut 3 bases from V and 5 bases from J, with 19 bases between. CDR1 is LGHDT, CDR2 YNNKEL, per germline (reference sequence). CDR3 amino acids: CASSHWGSGSSNEKLFF. CDR3 nucleotide sequence: TGTGCCAGCAGCCACTGGGGTTCGGGGAGCTCGAATGAAAAACTGTTTTTT.

The gene calls are TRBV7-9 and TRBJ1-2; D gene unclear. Trimming took off 2 bases at V and 6 bases at J, with 7 bases between the two ends. CDR3 length: 12 amino acids. Germline assignment: CDR1 SEHNR and CDR2 FQNEAQ (reference sequence). This chain's CDR3 is CASSLREHGYTF. The CDR3 bases are TGTGCCAGCAGCTTACGGGAGCATGGCTACACCTTC. Drawing the rest from reference TRBV7-9 and TRBJ1-2, the complete variable domain is DTGVSQNPRHKITKRGQNVTFRCDPISEHNRLYWYRQTLGQGPEFLTYFQNEAQLEKSRLLSDRFSAERPKGSFSTLEIQRTEQGDSAMYLCASSLREHGYTFGSGTRLTVV.

This clone appeared once. V gene TRBV11-3 combines with J gene TRBJ2-7; possibly TRBD2 for D (6 bases). The V and J ends lost 2 bases and 0 bases respectively, with 11 bases between them. The CDR3 totals 15 residues. Germline CDR1 SGHNT, CDR2 YENEEA. In DNA, the CDR3 is TGTGCCAGCAGCTTAACGGGGGACCCCTCCTACGAGCAGTACTTC. The encoded protein is CASSLTGDPSYEQYF.

The chain joins TRBV6-5 to TRBJ1-4; D uncertain. The germline CDR1 and CDR2 sequences are MNHEY and SVGAGI. Trimming left V 6 bases short and J 5 bases short, with 10 bases between. The CDR3 is 13 residues long. The CDR3 DNA follows: TGTGCCAGCAGACAGTGGAGGAATGAAAAACTGTTTTTT. Translation gives CASRQWRNEKLFF.

The chain couples TRBV11-3 to TRBJ2-5, with D unresolved. Germline assignment: CDR1 SGHNT and CDR2 YENEEA. Trimming stripped 3 bases from V and 2 bases from J, with 4 bases between. The CDR3 runs to 12 residues. The CDR3 region has the DNA TGTGCCAGCAGCTTTAATCAAGAGACCCAGTACTTC. This codes for CASSFNQETQYF.

The V call is TRBV18, the J call TRBJ1-5; 9 bases map to TRBD1. The germline CDR1 and CDR2 sequences are KGHSH and LQKENI. CDR3 size: 16 residues. The V gene end was trimmed by 3 bases and the J gene end by 5 bases; junction bases not matched to a gene: 8. The CDR3 loop reads CASSPNRQGVDQPQHF. CDR3 bases: TGTGCCAGCTCACCGAACCGACAGGGGGTAGATCAGCCCCAGCATTTT.

This clone has only one observation. The chain joins TRBV7-2 to TRBJ1-2, with 9 bases matching TRBD1. Unmatched junction bases numbered 11, after V lost 8 bases and J lost 7 bases. Germline values: CDR1 SGHTA, CDR2 FQGNSA. The CDR3 runs to 14 residues. The CDR3 DNA is TGTGCCAGCTCTTCACCGGGACAGGGCGGTGGCTACACCTTC. It translates to CASSSPGQGGGYTF.

The J gene is TRBJ2-1, the V gene TRBV7-3; TRBD1 agrees at 7 bases. CDR3 size: 14 residues. The V and J ends lost 5 bases and 10 bases, in that order; junction bases with no gene match: 11. CDR1 and CDR2 (germline): SGHTA, FQGTGA. CDR3 bases: TGTGCCAGCAGCCCAACGACCGACAGGGCCGAGCAGTTCTTC. This encodes CASSPTTDRAEQFF.

V is TRBV7-2 and J is TRBJ1-5; tentative D call: TRBD1 (6 bases). Trimming took 1 base from V and 1 from J, leaving 11 bases between them. This CDR3 has 16 residues. In germline, CDR1 is SGHTA, CDR2 FQGNSA. CDR3 DNA: TGTGCCAGCAGCTTAGTGTCCGGACAGAGCAATCAGCCCCAGCATTTT. This gives the protein CASSLVSGQSNQPQHF. Together with reference TRBV7-2 and TRBJ1-5, the CDR3 gives the full variable domain: GAGVSQSPSNKVTEKGKDVELRCDPISGHTALYWYRQSLGQGLEFLIYFQGNSAPDKSGLPSDRFSAERTGGSVSTLTIQRTQQEDSAVYLCASSLVSGQSNQPQHFGDGTRLSIL.

This sequence joins TRBV6-5 and TRBJ2-7; TRBD1 matches at 8 bases. The V gene end was trimmed by 11 bases and the J gene end by 0 bases; junction bases not matched to a gene: 12. The CDR3 sequence is 15 residues long. Germline V gene lookup returns CDR1 MNHEY and CDR2 SVGAGI. As DNA, the CDR3 is TGTGCCGGCCAACCACCGGGACAGGCCTCCTACGAGCAGTACTTC. It is translated as CAGQPPGQASYEQYF.

The chain couples TRBV15 to TRBJ1-5, with TRBD1 as a possible D gene (6 bases). Trimming took 0 bases from V and 0 from J, leaving 21 bases between them. Germline V lookup: CDR1 LNHNV, CDR2 YYDKDF (reference sequence). The CDR3 loop spans 20 amino acids. The CDR3 DNA is TGTGCCACCAGCAGAGATTTTTCAGGGAGGGGGGTTTATAGCAATCAGCCCCAGCATTTT. Its protein is CATSRDFSGRGVYSNQPQHF.

The rearrangement links TRBV3-1 (or the pseudogene TRBV3-2) to TRBJ1-2, with 10 bases that match TRBD1. CDR3 size: 16 residues. Unmatched junction bases numbered 7, after V lost 1 base and J lost 5 bases. CDR1 is LGHDT and CDR2 is YNNKEL in the germline V gene (reference sequence). CDR3 nucleotide sequence: TGTGCCAGCAGCCAAGCCGTCCGGGACAGGGGATATGGCTACACCTTC. Translation gives CASSQAVRDRGYGYTF.

The chain is built from TRBV7-9 and TRBJ2-7, with D hard to call. Germline V CDR1 and CDR2: SEHNR, FQNEAQ (reference sequence). V lost 5 bases, J lost 6 bases, and 11 bases lay in between. CDR3 size: 12 residues. The CDR3 protein is CASSPYLSEQYF. As DNA, the CDR3 is TGTGCCAGCAGCCCCTATCTATCCGAGCAGTACTTC.

J is TRBJ1-1 and V is TRBV9; D ambiguous. V lost 4 bases to trimming and J lost 1 base, with 14 bases between them. Germline CDR1 reads SGDLS; CDR2 reads YYNGEE. This CDR3 spans 15 amino acids. CDR3 sequence: CASSPEDGENTEAFF. CDR3 in DNA: TGTGCCAGCAGCCCCGAGGACGGGGAGAACACTGAAGCTTTCTTT.

The gene calls are TRBV29-1 and TRBJ2-1; weak D call: TRBD2 (5 bases). The V gene lost 6 bases and the J gene lost 4 bases, with 13 bases spanning the gap. CDR3 length equals 13 residues. Germline V gene data show CDR1 as SQVTM and CDR2 as ANQGSEA. CDR3 residues: CSVWEYRYNEQFF. The CDR3 nucleotides read TGCAGCGTGTGGGAGTACCGGTACAATGAGCAGTTCTTC.